The 31 T cell receptor beta chains below were found in one sample sequenced in a study of blood T cell repertoires in COVID-19. Only in-frame clones appear in the TCRdb table, and some are missing; sequencing was by immunoSEQ multiplex PCR. The profile shows fewer than 140,000 clones, around 75% of them singletons. Sequencing was carried out using peripheral blood. These receptors were collected from a human donor with acute or convalescent COVID-19. The donor label of this sample is uncertain.

This clone was recorded many times. V gene TRBV6-5 combines with J gene TRBJ1-6; TRBD1 aligns across 7 bases. V dropped 0 bases and J dropped 2; count of bases not matched to a gene: 1. Germline CDR1 reads MNHEY; CDR2 reads SVGAGI. The length of the CDR3 is 16 residues. DNA of the CDR3: TGTGCCAGCAGTTACTCGGACAGGACCTATAATTCACCCCTCCACTTT. It yields the protein CASSYSDRTYNSPLHF.

The chain recombines TRBV6-1 with TRBJ2-3, with 15 bases that match TRBD2. There are 20 residues in the CDR3. Germline values: CDR1 MNHNS, CDR2 SASEGT. V lost 4 bases and J lost 1; bases outside the gene matches: 12. The CDR3 DNA sequence: TGTGCCAGCAGTGGGCACCTCGGACTAGCGGGGGGGCGAGGCACAGATACGCAGTATTTT. Translating gives CASSGHLGLAGGRGTDTQYF.

The genes are TRBV6-5 and TRBJ1-6, with a weak D call TRBD1 (6 bases). From germline, CDR1 is MNHEY and CDR2 SVGAGI. The CDR3 totals 15 residues. V shed 3 bases and J shed 7 bases, with 13 bases lying between them. CDR3 region: CASSYMGALNSPLHF. Written as DNA, the CDR3 is TGTGCCAGCAGTTATATGGGGGCTTTAAATTCACCCCTCCACTTT.

The J gene is TRBJ2-5, the V gene TRBV24-1; the D is unclear. Per the germline V gene, CDR1 is KGHDR and CDR2 is SFDVKD. V lost 0 bases to trimming and J lost 2 bases, with 9 bases between them. The length of the CDR3 is 15 residues. The CDR3 region is CATSDLGDSQETQYF. In DNA form, the CDR3 reads TGTGCCACCAGTGATTTGGGAGACTCGCAAGAGACCCAGTACTTC.

The chain is built from TRBV7-8 and TRBJ1-2; D remains unclear. The ends were cut back, 2 bases at V and 1 base at J, with 5 bases in the middle. Germline values: CDR1 SGHVS, CDR2 FQNEAQ. CDR3 length equals 13 residues. CDR3 residues: CASSLLNNYGYTF. The CDR3, as DNA: TGTGCCAGCAGCTTATTAAATAACTATGGCTACACCTTC.

V and J are TRBV30 and TRBJ2-1; 11 nucleotides agree with TRBD2. The length of the CDR3 is 14 residues. In germline, CDR1 is GTSNPN, CDR2 SVGIG (reference sequence). Germline trimming cut 3 bases from V and 5 bases from J; bases unmatched to any gene: 3. In nucleotides, the CDR3 is TGTGCCTGGAGCTTTAGCGGGGGGGACAATGAGCAGTTCTTC. Protein product: CAWSFSGGDNEQFF.

This clone was found a few times. The chain employs TRBV11-2 and TRBJ1-1; TRBD1 aligns across 8 bases. The germline CDR1 and CDR2 sequences are SGHAT and FQNNGV. V was clipped by 1 base and J by 6 bases; unmatched bases: 7. The CDR3 runs to 15 residues. Here the CDR3 DNA reads TGTGCCAGCAGCTTAGTGTCAGGACAGGGCGCTGAAGCTTTCTTT. Translating it yields CASSLVSGQGAEAFF.

CDR3 sequence: CASSHWTGWRTGELFF. CDR3 DNA: TGTGCCAGCAGCCATTGGACAGGATGGAGGACCGGGGAGCTGTTTTTT. This chain uses TRBV5-6 with TRBJ2-2; 7 positions agree with TRBD1. The CDR3 has 16 amino acids. The V and J ends lost 4 bases and 5 bases, in that order; junction bases with no gene match: 11. Per the germline V gene, CDR1 is SGHDT and CDR2 is YYEEEE.

This clone was detected only once. J is TRBJ1-5 and V is TRBV15; a possible D gene is TRBD1 (5 bases). V was cut by 8 bases and J by 0 bases, with 14 bases left in between. The germline V gene encodes CDR1 LNHNV and CDR2 YYDKDF (reference sequence). The CDR3 loop spans 15 amino acids. The CDR3 spells CATRLGANSNQPQHF. The CDR3 DNA follows: TGTGCCACCCGGTTAGGGGCTAATAGCAATCAGCCCCAGCATTTT.

The chain uses TRBV7-9 and TRBJ2-1; D might be TRBD2 (6 bases). This CDR3 region has 16 residues. Germline V gene lookup returns CDR1 SEHNR and CDR2 FQNEAQ (reference sequence). V lost 3 bases, J lost 0 bases, and 12 bases lay in between. For the CDR3, the DNA is TGTGCCAGCAGCTTGGGAGGACATAACTCCTACAATGAGCAGTTCTTC. It yields the protein CASSLGGHNSYNEQFF. Together with reference TRBV7-9 and TRBJ2-1, the CDR3 gives the full variable domain: DTGVSQNPRHKITKRGQNVTFRCDPISEHNRLYWYRQTLGQGPEFLTYFQNEAQLEKSRLLSDRFSAERPKGSFSTLEIQRTEQGDSAMYLCASSLGGHNSYNEQFFGPGTRLTVL.

The chain has TRBV2 and TRBJ1-4; weak D call: TRBD1 (6 bases). The V gene's germline CDR1 is SNHLY and CDR2 FYNNEI. Between the trimmed V and J ends, which lost 4 bases and 5 bases, there was a span of 14 bases. The CDR3 contains 15 residues. Written as DNA, the CDR3 is TGTGCCAGCAGTGCACAGGGTCGGGCAAATGAAAAACTGTTTTTT. This sequence encodes CASSAQGRANEKLFF.

Here the CDR3 DNA reads TGTGCCAGCAGCCAAAGAACAGGGGTGCACACCATATATTTT. This sequence encodes CASSQRTGVHTIYF. The V and J genes are TRBV7-8 and TRBJ1-3; TRBD1 agrees at 7 bases. This CDR3 spans 14 amino acids. CDR1 and CDR2 (germline): SGHVS, FQNEAQ. After removal of 5 bases from V and 8 bases from J, the junction contained 9 bases not matched to a gene.

In its sample, this clone was seen a few times. CDR3 region: CASALLETQYF. The CDR3 DNA follows: TGTGCCAGCGCCCTATTGGAGACCCAGTACTTC. The rearrangement uses TRBV2 and TRBJ2-5, with unresolved D. CDR1 and CDR2 (germline): SNHLY, FYNNEI. This CDR3 spans 11 amino acids. Trimming left V 8 bases short and J 5 bases short, with 9 bases between.

The chain links TRBV19 to TRBJ2-2; D is unresolved. The CDR3 extends over 14 amino acids. The germline V gene has CDR1 LNHDA and CDR2 SQIVND (reference sequence). Trimming removed 1 base at V and 1 base at J, with 4 bases between. The CDR3 is CASSIGLNTGELFF. Written as DNA, the CDR3 is TGTGCCAGTAGTATAGGTCTGAACACCGGGGAGCTGTTTTTT.

The chain employs TRBV9 and TRBJ2-2; the D gene is possibly TRBD1 (6 bases). This CDR3 is built from 14 residues. Germline CDR1 reads SGDLS; CDR2 reads YYNGEE. The ends were cut back, 5 bases at V and 4 bases at J, with 12 bases in the middle. The CDR3 region has the DNA TGTGCCAGCAGTCGACAGGTGCTCACCGGGGAGCTGTTTTTT. This gives the protein CASSRQVLTGELFF.

The chain carries TRBV28 and TRBJ2-7; 7 nucleotides match TRBD1. The CDR3 covers 13 residues. Trimming at V came to 6 bases and at J to 2 bases, leaving 4 bases not matched to a gene. Per germline, CDR1 MDHEN and CDR2 SYDVKM. The CDR3 nucleotides are TGTGCCAGCAGCCTTCAGGGGGCCTACGAGCAGTACTTC. Its protein is CASSLQGAYEQYF.

The chain uses TRBV11-2 and TRBJ1-2; 7 nucleotides agree with TRBD1. J was trimmed by 6 bases and V by 4 bases; bases with no gene match: 11. The CDR3 contains 15 residues. The V gene's germline CDR1 is SGHAT and CDR2 FQNNGV. The chain's CDR3 is CASSSQNRGLNGYTF. CDR3 bases: TGTGCCAGCAGCTCGCAAAACAGGGGCTTGAATGGCTACACCTTC.

This clone was observed a few times. The gene calls are TRBV5-8 and TRBJ1-3; TRBD1 matches at 9 bases. V gave up 6 bases and J gave up 0 bases; unmatched junction bases: 10. Germline lookup yields CDR1 SGHTS and CDR2 YDEGEE. CDR3 length: 17 residues. This chain's CDR3 is CASTPGTGPSSGNTIYF. CDR3 DNA sequence: TGTGCCAGCACCCCCGGGACAGGGCCGAGCTCTGGAAACACCATATATTTT. Full variable domain (remainder filled in from reference TRBV5-8 and TRBJ1-3): EAGVTQSPTHLIKTRGQQATLRCSPISGHTSVYWYQQALGLGLQFLLWYDEGEERNRGNFPPRFSGRQFPNYSSELNVNALELEDSALYLCASTPGTGPSSGNTIYFGEGSWLTVV.

The chain uses TRBV5-1 and TRBJ2-3; D gene uncertain. The V gene lost 4 bases and the J gene lost 7 bases, with 13 bases spanning the gap. Germline V gene sequence: CDR1 SGHRS, CDR2 YFSETQ. There are 13 residues in the CDR3. The DNA for the CDR3 is TGCGCCAGCAGCACAACCGCTAGGAATACGCAGTATTTT. It codes for CASSTTARNTQYF. The full variable domain, in which reference TRBV5-1 and TRBJ2-3 provide the parts outside the CDR3, is KAGVTQTPRYLIKTRGQQVTLSCSPISGHRSVSWYQQTPGQGLQFLFEYFSETQRNKGNFPGRFSGRQFSNSRSEMNVSTLELGDSALYLCASSTTARNTQYFGPGTRLTVL.

The V call is TRBV7-8, the J call TRBJ1-5; 12 bases map to TRBD1. This CDR3 contains 16 residues. Trimming removed 1 base from V and 7 bases from J; junction bases left unmatched: 5. CDR1 and CDR2 from the germline V gene are SGHVS and FQNEAQ. CDR3 protein: CASSLEGTGGIQPQHF. The CDR3 region has the DNA TGTGCCAGCAGCTTAGAAGGGACAGGGGGCATACAGCCCCAGCATTTT. Complete variable domain (other parts from reference TRBV7-8 and TRBJ1-5): GAGVSQSPRYKVAKRGQDVALRCDPISGHVSLFWYQQALGQGPEFLTYFQNEAQLDKSGLPSDRFFAERPEGSVSTLKIQRTQQEDSAVYLCASSLEGTGGIQPQHFGDGTRLSIL.

The rearrangement links TRBV11-2 to TRBJ1-3; no reliable D call. CDR1 and CDR2 from the germline V gene are SGHAT and FQNNGV. This CDR3 is built from 16 residues. V was cut by 3 bases and J by 3 bases, with 15 bases left in between. The CDR3 loop is CASSFHGSKYGNTIYF. DNA for the CDR3: TGTGCCAGCAGCTTTCATGGGAGTAAATATGGAAACACCATATATTTT.

The chain combines TRBV7-2 with TRBJ1-1; D gene uncertain. Trimming took 4 bases from V and 4 from J, leaving 10 bases between them. The germline V gene encodes CDR1 SGHTA and CDR2 FQGNSA. The length of the CDR3 is 13 residues. The CDR3 spells CASSSSMVTEAFF. The CDR3 coding sequence is TGTGCCAGCAGCTCTAGTATGGTCACTGAAGCTTTCTTT.

V and J are TRBV18 and TRBJ2-5; 10 bases line up with TRBD1. V trimming: 3 bases; J trimming: 5 bases; junction bases outside the gene matches: 3. The CDR3 contains 14 residues. In germline, CDR1 is KGHSH, CDR2 LQKENI. CDR3 DNA sequence: TGTGCCAGCTCACCCGGGACAGGGGCCGAGACCCAGTACTTC. It yields the protein CASSPGTGAETQYF.

The chain recombines TRBV19 with TRBJ1-5; tentative D call: TRBD1 (5 bases). Germline lookup yields CDR1 LNHDA and CDR2 SQIVND (reference sequence). This CDR3 is 14 amino acids long. The V end was cut by 1 base, the J end by 8 bases, with 12 bases between. The CDR3 bases are TGTGCCAGTAGTATAGGCGGGAGGGGAAAGCCCCAGCATTTT. Protein sequence: CASSIGGRGKPQHF.

V usage is TRBV30 and J usage is TRBJ1-1, with TRBD1 as a possible D gene (5 bases). V shed 8 bases and J shed 6 bases, with 25 bases lying between them. The CDR3 sequence is 15 residues long. Germline V gives CDR1 GTSNPN, CDR2 SVGIG (reference sequence). The CDR3 sequence: CAGRPLKWATAEAFF. DNA for the CDR3: TGTGCCGGCCGCCCCTTAAAGTGGGCGACAGCTGAAGCTTTCTTT.

The chain carries TRBV5-6 and TRBJ1-2; TRBD1 matches at 7 bases. The V segment lost 1 base and the J segment 7 bases; nucleotides outside the gene matches: 10. The CDR3 contains 15 residues. Germline assignment: CDR1 SGHDT and CDR2 YYEEEE. The CDR3 protein is CASSLRGPTFRGYTF. The CDR3 bases are TGTGCCAGCAGCTTGAGGGGGCCTACATTTCGTGGCTACACCTTC.

The chain combines TRBV5-8 with TRBJ1-4, with D possibly TRBD1 on 6 matching bases. Germline CDR1 is SGHTS and CDR2 is YDEGEE. Trimming left V 2 bases short and J 4 bases short, with 9 bases between. The CDR3 has 14 amino acids. This chain's CDR3 is CASSFDRINEKLFF. In DNA, the CDR3 is TGTGCCAGCAGCTTCGACAGGATTAATGAAAAACTGTTTTTT.

This clone was detected a few times. This sequence joins TRBV2 and TRBJ2-5, with 9 bases aligning to TRBD1. The V and J ends lost 5 bases and 5 bases, in that order; junction bases with no gene match: 9. Germline values: CDR1 SNHLY, CDR2 FYNNEI. There are 15 residues in the CDR3. CDR3 nucleotide sequence: TGTGCCAGCAGTCCTCTCGACAGGGGGATGGAGACCCAGTACTTC. It codes for CASSPLDRGMETQYF.

The chain uses TRBV6-6 and TRBJ2-7; D may be TRBD1 (5 bases). V was cut by 4 bases and J by 4 bases, with 17 bases left in between. The CDR3 contains 15 residues. Germline assignment: CDR1 MNHNY and CDR2 SVGAGI (reference sequence). This CDR3 is CASSLGGAPLYEQYV. DNA for the CDR3: TGTGCCAGCAGTTTGGGTGGGGCCCCCTTATACGAGCAGTACGTC.

The rearrangement links TRBV9 to TRBJ2-7, with 8 bases aligning to TRBD2. V dropped 4 bases and J dropped 3; count of bases not matched to a gene: 6. Germline V gene data show CDR1 as SGDLS and CDR2 as YYNGEE. This CDR3 is 14 amino acids long. In nucleotides, the CDR3 is TGTGCCAGCAGCCCCCCCGGGGGGGGCTACGAGCAGTACTTC. Protein sequence: CASSPPGGGYEQYF.

This sequence joins TRBV11-2 and TRBJ2-1; 11 nucleotides align to TRBD2. The CDR3 spans 15 residues. The V gene's germline CDR1 is SGHAT and CDR2 FQNNGV. The V segment lost 5 bases and the J segment 9 bases; nucleotides outside the gene matches: 9. CDR3 region: CASSPISGGAGEQFF. CDR3 DNA: TGTGCCAGCAGCCCAATTAGCGGGGGGGCCGGTGAGCAGTTCTTC.